The 14 T cell receptor beta chains below come from one sample, sequenced in a study of shared T cell receptors in the human thymus. The method was immunoSEQ multiplex PCR; TCRdb's version includes in-frame clones alone and lacks a portion of them. Altogether approximately 760,000 clones are present, 70% to 90% being singletons, with the ten largest covering roughly 0.01%. This sample was also put to use in a study of human thymus T cells.

The sequencing input was thymocytes. These receptors were obtained from a girl under two years old with a congenital heart defect.

The CDR3 DNA follows: TGTGCTAGTGGTTTGGACCACAGGGCGGAAAATAGGGGGCCCCGTTCAAGGAGCACTGAAGCTTTCTTT. Translation: CASGLDHRAENRGPRSRSTEAFF. The chain carries TRBV12-5 and TRBJ1-1; 7 bases map to TRBD1. CDR3 length: 23 residues. V shed 1 base, J shed 4 bases, and the junction held 30 bases outside the gene matches. Germline CDR1 LGHNT, CDR2 FRNRAP.

The rearrangement joins TRBV4-1 to TRBJ2-7, with 7 bases aligning to TRBD2. After removal of 0 bases from V and 9 bases from J, the junction contained 8 bases not matched to a gene. The germline gives CDR1 MGHRA, CDR2 YSYEKL. The CDR3 runs 14 residues. CDR3 loop: CASSQEPNRGGQYF. In DNA form, the CDR3 reads TGCGCCAGCAGCCAAGAGCCCAACCGCGGGGGGCAGTACTTC.

The chain uses TRBV6-6 and TRBJ1-2; 8 nucleotides match TRBD1. The CDR3 spans 14 residues. Per germline, CDR1 MNHNY and CDR2 SVGAGI (reference sequence). Trimming removed 7 bases from V and 6 bases from J; junction bases left unmatched: 10. CDR3 in amino acids: CASTEDRVGHGYTF. The CDR3 nucleotides read TGTGCCAGCACCGAGGACAGGGTGGGGCATGGCTACACCTTC.

V gene TRBV6-1 combines with J gene TRBJ2-5; a weak D match, TRBD1 (6 bases). Trimming cost V 7 bases and J 2 bases, with 11 bases left between them. Per germline, CDR1 MNHNS and CDR2 SASEGT. The CDR3 consists of 13 residues. CDR3 DNA: TGTGCCAGCACAGGACAGTCTCAAGAGACCCAGTACTTC. Its translation: CASTGQSQETQYF.

This rearrangement joins TRBV19 to TRBJ2-3; D perhaps matches TRBD1 (5 bases). V was shortened by 2 bases and J by 4 bases, with 10 bases between the two germline ends. In germline, CDR1 is LNHDA, CDR2 SQIVND (reference sequence). CDR3 length equals 14 residues. The CDR3 DNA is TGTGCCAGTAGTATAAGGGGCTTCCCAGATACGCAGTATTTT. Translated: CASSIRGFPDTQYF.

The chain joins TRBV7-2 to TRBJ1-2; 7 nucleotides match TRBD1. With V trimmed by 4 bases and J by 5 bases, 7 bases remained unmatched. This CDR3 contains 14 residues. Per germline, CDR1 SGHTA and CDR2 FQGNSA. The CDR3 bases are TGTGCCAGCAGCTCCCTCGACAGGGCTTATGGCTACACCTTC. Protein: CASSSLDRAYGYTF.

This chain uses TRBV4-1 with TRBJ2-5; TRBD1 matches 7 bases. The CDR3 extends over 16 amino acids. J lost 4 bases, V lost 2 bases, and 10 bases had no gene match. CDR1 MGHRA and CDR2 YSYEKL come from the germline V gene. This CDR3 reads CASSQLDRVRAETQYF. CDR3 DNA sequence: TGCGCCAGCAGCCAACTAGACAGGGTTCGGGCAGAGACCCAGTACTTC.

This chain joins TRBV7-9 and TRBJ1-2; no clear D. The germline V gene has CDR1 SEHNR and CDR2 FQNEAQ (reference sequence). The CDR3 has 16 amino acids. V was clipped by 6 bases and J by 2 bases, with 19 bases between them. CDR3 sequence (DNA): TGTGCCAGCAGTATACGCAGGTCACAGAGCAACTATGGCTACACCTTC. It yields the protein CASSIRRSQSNYGYTF.

The chain recombines TRBV12-2 with TRBJ1-2; the table assigns TRBD1, which was not confirmed against the DNA. TRBV12-2 is recorded as a pseudogene. The CDR3 is made up of 15 amino acids. DNA of the CDR3: TGTGCAAGTCGCCTGAGGGCAGGGGGAGGCTATGGCTACACCTTC. This sequence encodes CASRLRAGGGYGYTF.

The rearrangement joins TRBV23-1 to TRBJ1-3; the D is unclear. TRBV23-1 is an ORF for which the function is uncertain. This CDR3 region has 15 residues. V lost 10 bases, J lost 0 bases, and 16 bases lay in between. CDR3 DNA sequence: TGCGCCACAGCAGTTGGAGACCACTCTGGAAACACCATATATTTT. As protein: CATAVGDHSGNTIYF.

The chain joins TRBV5-4 to TRBJ1-6, with TRBD1 matching 7 bases. The CDR3 is 14 amino acids. Trimming cost V 2 bases and J 14 bases; bases outside gene matches: 10. The germline gives CDR1 SGHNT, CDR2 YYREEE (reference sequence). The CDR3 sequence is CASSFLGNRGTLHF. CDR3 DNA: TGTGCCAGCAGCTTTTTGGGGAACAGGGGAACCCTCCACTTT.

With regard to this clone: An end of the junction does not agree with germline; a read error may underlie this. The V and J genes are TRBV7-7 and TRBJ1-4; no definite D call. CDR3 length: 12 amino acids. The germline V gene has CDR1 SSHAT and CDR2 FNYEAQ (reference sequence). The CDR3 loop is CASSSRLEKLFF. The CDR3 DNA reads TGTGCTAGCAGCTCGCGACTGGAAAAACTGTTTTTT. Variable domain in full (rest from reference TRBV7-7 and TRBJ1-4): GAGVSQSPRYKVTKRGQDVTLRCDPISSHATLYWYQQALGQGPEFLTYFNYEAQPDKSGLPSDRFSAERPEGSISTLTIQRTEQRDSAMYRCASSSRLEKLFFGSGTQLSVL.

The V gene is TRBV27, the J gene TRBJ2-1, with 7 bases that match TRBD2. The CDR3 consists of 14 residues. J lost 9 bases, V lost 4 bases, and 9 bases had no gene match. CDR1 is MNHEY and CDR2 is SMNVEV in the germline V gene (reference sequence). The CDR3 DNA reads as TGTGCCAGCAGTTCTGAGCGGGGATTCGGTGAGCAGTTCTTC. Its protein is CASSSERGFGEQFF.

This sequence joins TRBV6-4 and TRBJ2-1; 12 bases line up with TRBD2. Germline assignment: CDR1 MRHNA and CDR2 SNTAGT. V dropped 0 bases and J dropped 6; count of bases not matched to a gene: 6. The CDR3 covers 17 residues. CDR3 nucleotides: TGTGCCAGCAGTGACTCGGTTACTAGCGGGGGGCCCAATGAGCAGTTCTTC. Translated, it gives CASSDSVTSGGPNEQFF.